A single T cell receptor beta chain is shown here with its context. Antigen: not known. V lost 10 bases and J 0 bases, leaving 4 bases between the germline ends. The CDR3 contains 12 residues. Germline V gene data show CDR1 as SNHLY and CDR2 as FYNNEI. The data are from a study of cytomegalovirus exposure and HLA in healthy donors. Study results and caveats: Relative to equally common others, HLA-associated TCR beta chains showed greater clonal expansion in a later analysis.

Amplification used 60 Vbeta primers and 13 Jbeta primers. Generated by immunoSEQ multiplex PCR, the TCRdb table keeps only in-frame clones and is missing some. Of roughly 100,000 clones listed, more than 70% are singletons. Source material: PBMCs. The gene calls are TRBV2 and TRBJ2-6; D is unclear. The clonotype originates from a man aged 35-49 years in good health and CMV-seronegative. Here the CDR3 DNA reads TGTGCCACCTCCTCTGGGGCCAACGTCCTGACTTTC. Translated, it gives CATSSGANVLTF.